This passage covers 22 T cell receptor beta chains from one sample sequenced in a study of blood T cell repertoires in COVID-19. Repertoires were generated with immunoSEQ multiplex PCR, while TCRdb's copy carries only in-frame clones and drops some. Of some 250,000 clones in the sample, 87% are singletons; the top ten hold approximately 7.6%. The specimen was peripheral blood. These receptor sequences come from a man between 60 and 70 years old who had recovered from COVID-19.

This chain uses TRBV6-1 with TRBJ1-3, with D maybe TRBD1 (6 bases). CDR1 MNHNS and CDR2 SASEGT come from the germline V gene. The CDR3 contains 14 residues. The V end lost 3 bases, the J end lost 8 bases, and 14 bases lay between the germline ends. CDR3 bases: TGTGCCAGCAGTGAGTACCAGGGGATACACACCATATATTTT. Encoded protein: CASSEYQGIHTIYF.

The chain couples TRBV3-1 (or the pseudogene TRBV3-2) to TRBJ1-3; 10 bases map to TRBD1. Trimming at V came to 6 bases and at J to 3 bases, leaving 14 bases not matched to a gene. Germline V gene sequence: CDR1 LGHDT, CDR2 YNNKEL (reference sequence). The CDR3 spans 18 residues. The CDR3 sequence: CASRSRDRGLSFGNTIYF. The CDR3 DNA sequence: TGTGCCAGCAGGAGCCGGGACAGGGGCTTATCTTTTGGAAACACCATATATTTT.

This sequence joins TRBV7-9 and TRBJ1-6; maybe TRBD1 (6 bases). This CDR3 is 15 amino acids long. Germline V gene sequence: CDR1 SEHNR, CDR2 FQNEAQ (reference sequence). Trimming took off 5 bases at V and 5 bases at J, with 13 bases between the two ends. In DNA form, the CDR3 reads TGTGCCAGCAGCGGGCAGGGGACCAATAATTCACCCCTCCACTTT. This gives the protein CASSGQGTNNSPLHF.

The rearrangement uses TRBV10-3 and TRBJ2-3; no clear D gene. Germline CDR1 ENHRY, CDR2 SYGVKD. The CDR3 length is 14 residues. With 2 bases removed from V and 4 bases from J, the gap between germline ends came to 10 bases. CDR3: CAISEEASPDTQYF. The CDR3 DNA is TGTGCCATCAGTGAGGAGGCGAGTCCAGATACGCAGTATTTT.

This clone occurred once. Here the CDR3 DNA reads TGTGCCAGCAGCTTAGTCGCGCGGGGGGGCCTTACCTACAATGAGCAGTTCTTC. It is translated as CASSLVARGGLTYNEQFF. The chain couples TRBV7-2 to TRBJ2-1, with TRBD2 matching over 9 bases. The CDR3 loop spans 18 amino acids. V was pared by 1 base and J by 2 bases, with 9 bases of the junction left unmatched. Per germline, CDR1 SGHTA and CDR2 FQGNSA.

The chain recombines TRBV7-8 with TRBJ2-1; 9 nucleotides match TRBD2. CDR1 and CDR2 (germline): SGHVS, FQNEAQ. The CDR3 is 15 residues long. V was pared by 5 bases and J by 7 bases, with 9 bases of the junction left unmatched. CDR3 sequence (DNA): TGTGCCAGCAGCCCCAGCGGGGGGCCAAAGAATGAGCAGTTCTTC. It yields the protein CASSPSGGPKNEQFF.

The chain couples TRBV6-1 to TRBJ1-2; weak D call: TRBD1 (5 bases). V was pared by 0 bases and J by 4 bases, with 15 bases between. Per the germline V gene, CDR1 is MNHNS and CDR2 is SASEGT. The length of the CDR3 is 16 residues. The CDR3: CASSEADGGAGYGYTF. The CDR3 bases are TGTGCCAGCAGTGAAGCTGACGGGGGTGCGGGCTATGGCTACACCTTC.

This clone was picked up one time. J is TRBJ2-5 and V is TRBV7-8, with D perhaps TRBD2 (6 bases). V lost 5 bases to trimming and J lost 4 bases, with 11 bases between them. The CDR3 is 13 amino acids. Germline-derived CDR1 and CDR2 are SGHVS and FQNEAQ. The CDR3 loop reads CASSVTGVETQYF. CDR3 DNA: TGTGCCAGCAGCGTCACGGGAGTAGAGACCCAGTACTTC.

This chain connects TRBV2 to TRBJ2-7, with TRBD1 matching over 8 bases. The CDR3 contains 13 residues. Germline CDR1 and CDR2: SNHLY and FYNNEI. Trimming cost V 9 bases and J 1 base; bases outside gene matches: 5. The CDR3 DNA reads TGTGCCAGTCGGGACAGGAGATCCTACGAGCAGTACTTC. This translates into CASRDRRSYEQYF.

The chain couples TRBV19 to TRBJ1-1; no firm D call. V lost 2 bases and J 2 bases, leaving 15 bases between the germline ends. This CDR3 has 16 residues. From germline, CDR1 is LNHDA and CDR2 SQIVND (reference sequence). The CDR3 protein is CASSIRPGRENTEAFF. The DNA for the CDR3 is TGTGCCAGTAGTATACGTCCGGGTCGGGAAAACACTGAAGCTTTCTTT.

The V call is TRBV4-1, the J call TRBJ2-1; D is undetermined. Germline CDR1 is MGHRA and CDR2 is YSYEKL. There are 16 residues in the CDR3. The V gene lost 0 bases and the J gene lost 2 bases, with 11 bases spanning the gap. The DNA of the CDR3 is TGCGCCAGCAGCCAAGATTTTGAGCGCCCCTACAATGAGCAGTTCTTC. Translated: CASSQDFERPYNEQFF.

The chain employs TRBV27 and TRBJ2-7; 11 positions match TRBD1. The V gene's germline CDR1 is MNHEY and CDR2 SMNVEV (reference sequence). The trim removed 10 bases at V and 2 bases at J, leaving 4 bases unmatched. CDR3 length: 13 amino acids. The CDR3 region is CAKPGQGAYEQYV. The CDR3 DNA reads as TGTGCCAAACCGGGACAGGGGGCCTACGAGCAGTACGTC.

This clone was observed a single time. J is TRBJ2-1 and V is TRBV6-5, with 8 bases that match TRBD2. J lost 8 bases, V lost 7 bases, and 7 bases had no gene match. Germline V gene lookup returns CDR1 MNHEY and CDR2 SVGAGI. This CDR3 contains 13 residues. The CDR3 protein is CASTRPGGDEQFF. CDR3 nucleotide sequence: TGTGCCAGCACGAGACCGGGGGGGGATGAGCAGTTCTTC.

This clone appeared a few times. The gene calls are TRBV4-1 and TRBJ1-1, with 8 bases lining up with TRBD1. The CDR3 sequence is 14 residues long. J gave up 4 bases and V 4 bases, and 5 bases lay outside the gene matches. In germline, CDR1 is MGHRA, CDR2 YSYEKL. The CDR3 DNA sequence: TGCGCCAGCAGCCCTCAGGGGGCAGGCACTGAAGCTTTCTTT. This translates into CASSPQGAGTEAFF.

The chain combines TRBV5-1 with TRBJ1-1; the D gene is possibly TRBD1 (5 bases). This CDR3 is 18 amino acids long. The V and J ends lost 4 bases and 0 bases respectively, with 22 bases between them. The germline V gene has CDR1 SGHRS and CDR2 YFSETQ. CDR3 bases: TGCGCCAGCAGCGCCAACCGGGACTTTCGTGTTATGAACACTGAAGCTTTCTTT. Amino acids: CASSANRDFRVMNTEAFF.

This sequence joins TRBV5-5 and TRBJ2-7; 10 positions agree with TRBD1. The trim removed 4 bases at V and 5 bases at J, leaving 12 bases unmatched. From germline, CDR1 is SGHKS and CDR2 YYEKEE (reference sequence). This CDR3 spans 16 amino acids. The CDR3 spells CASSNLGGTGVNEQYV. CDR3 in DNA: TGTGCCAGCAGCAACCTGGGGGGGACAGGGGTAAACGAGCAGTACGTC.

V gene TRBV6-1 combines with J gene TRBJ2-3; 15 bases fit TRBD2. This CDR3 contains 20 residues. CDR1 is MNHNS and CDR2 is SASEGT in the germline V gene. Trimming cost V 4 bases and J 4 bases; bases outside gene matches: 15. CDR3: CASSAFRRTSGGAGADTQYF. In nucleotides, the CDR3 is TGTGCCAGCAGTGCCTTTCGACGGACTAGCGGGGGGGCCGGGGCAGATACGCAGTATTTT.

The chain recombines TRBV10-2 with TRBJ2-5; D gene uncertain. CDR1 and CDR2 (germline): WSHSY, SAAADI. V lost 6 bases and J lost 5, with 7 bases in between. The CDR3 is made up of 11 amino acids. DNA for the CDR3: TGCGCCAGCAGAGCCTTTGAGACCCAGTACTTC. Amino acids: CASRAFETQYF.

V and J are TRBV5-4 and TRBJ2-1; 7 bases line up with TRBD2. This CDR3 spans 16 amino acids. V was clipped by 1 base and J by 2 bases; unmatched bases: 6. Looked up from germline, CDR1 is SGHNT and CDR2 is YYREEE (reference sequence). As DNA, the CDR3 is TGTGCCAGCAGCTTGTTTTGGGGGGGGGCCTACAATGAGCAGTTCTTC. This sequence encodes CASSLFWGGAYNEQFF.

This sequence joins TRBV9 and TRBJ1-2; TRBD1 agrees at 7 bases. CDR1 is SGDLS and CDR2 is YYNGEE in the germline V gene. J gave up 8 bases and V 3 bases, and 16 bases lay outside the gene matches. The CDR3 spans 16 residues. The CDR3 reads CASSAGTTTGTAGYTF. In DNA form, the CDR3 reads TGTGCCAGCAGCGCCGGGACAACCACCGGGACAGCCGGCTACACCTTC.

The chain combines TRBV5-1 with TRBJ2-7; D gene unclear. Trimming cost V 1 base and J 0 bases, with 11 bases left between them. Per germline, CDR1 SGHRS and CDR2 YFSETQ. This CDR3 contains 15 residues. The CDR3 sequence is CASSLIAVSSYEQYF. CDR3 nucleotides: TGCGCCAGCAGCTTGATTGCGGTTAGCTCCTACGAGCAGTACTTC.

The J gene is TRBJ2-4, the V gene TRBV3-1 (or the pseudogene TRBV3-2); a possible D gene is TRBD2 (6 bases). The CDR3 spans 15 residues. Germline-derived CDR1 and CDR2 are LGHDT and YNNKEL (reference sequence). Trimming cost V 4 bases and J 7 bases, with 17 bases left between them. CDR3 sequence reads: CASSRGTLGGNIQYF. CDR3 nucleotides: TGTGCCAGCAGCCGCGGAACCCTCGGAGGGAACATTCAGTACTTC.